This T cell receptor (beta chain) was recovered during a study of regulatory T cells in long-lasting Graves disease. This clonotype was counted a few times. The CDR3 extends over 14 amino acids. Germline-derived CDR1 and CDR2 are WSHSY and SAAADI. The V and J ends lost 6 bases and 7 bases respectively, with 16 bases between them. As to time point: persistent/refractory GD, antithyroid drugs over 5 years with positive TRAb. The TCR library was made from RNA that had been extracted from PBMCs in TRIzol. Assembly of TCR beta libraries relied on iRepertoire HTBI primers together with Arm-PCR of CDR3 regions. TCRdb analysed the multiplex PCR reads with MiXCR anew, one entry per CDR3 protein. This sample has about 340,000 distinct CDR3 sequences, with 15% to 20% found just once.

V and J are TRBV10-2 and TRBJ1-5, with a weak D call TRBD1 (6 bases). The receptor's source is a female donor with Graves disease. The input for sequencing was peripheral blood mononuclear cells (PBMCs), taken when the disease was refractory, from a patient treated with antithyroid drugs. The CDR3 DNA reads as TGCGCCAGCAGGAGGGAACAGGGTCAACAGCCCCAGCATTTT. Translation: CASRREQGQQPQHF.